Listed below are T cell receptor beta chains from one sample, sequenced in a study of T cells in Graves' hyperthyroidism and ophthalmopathy. In TCRdb, the multiplex PCR reads were re-called with MiXCR into one record per CDR3 protein. The data show about 740,000 distinct CDR3 sequences, roughly 15% seen once. The sample was blood. The receptors derive from a woman in her late teens or twenties with Graves' hyperthyroidism. Both conserved end residues are trimmed from each CDR3. Clone size appears in some rows only: once, few, many, or a class for an expanded clone.

J gene: TRBJ1-6; clone size: many; V gene: TRBV18; CDR3 protein: ASFKSSPLH
J gene: TRBJ2-3; clone size: many; V gene: TRBV13; CDR3 protein: ASSLAGQLGLTDTQY
J gene: TRBJ1-2; clone size: NA; V gene: TRBV14; CDR3 protein: ASSQPPGDYGYT
J gene: TRBJ1-1; clone size: many; V gene: TRBV2; CDR3 protein: ASSEAASSMNTEAF
J gene: TRBJ2-7; clone size: many; V gene: TRBV2; CDR3 protein: ASSDALRLAGGSYEQY
J gene: TRBJ1-6; clone size: NA; V gene: TRBV20-1; CDR3 protein: SARDLRGFGGSPLH
J gene: TRBJ1-6; clone size: few; V gene: TRBV28; CDR3 protein: ASSLYGGRQINSPLH
J gene: TRBJ2-1; clone size: few; V gene: TRBV9; CDR3 protein: ASSVDSEQF
J gene: TRBJ2-3; clone size: few; V gene: TRBV24-1; CDR3 protein: ATSDWGSGRDTQY
J gene: TRBJ2-1; clone size: many; V gene: TRBV11-1; CDR3 protein: ASSLERVYNEQF
J gene: TRBJ2-3; clone size: few; V gene: TRBV19; CDR3 protein: ASNSREAWSTDTQY
J gene: TRBJ2-1; clone size: few; V gene: TRBV14; CDR3 protein: ASSAGTRLEQF
J gene: TRBJ2-1; clone size: many; V gene: TRBV11-3; CDR3 protein: ASSLTSVNEQF
J gene: TRBJ1-1; clone size: NA; V gene: TRBV19; CDR3 protein: ASSTRRGLGTEAF
J gene: TRBJ2-3; clone size: few; V gene: TRBV7-3; CDR3 protein: ASSLIASGYDTQY
J gene: TRBJ1-3; clone size: NA; V gene: TRBV7-9; CDR3 protein: ASSSTLGTSGNTIY
J gene: TRBJ2-3; clone size: many; V gene: TRBV18; CDR3 protein: ASSPGTAASTDTQY
J gene: TRBJ1-1; clone size: many; V gene: TRBV2; CDR3 protein: ASAPGTGSNTEAF
J gene: TRBJ2-7; clone size: many; V gene: TRBV7-9; CDR3 protein: ASSSRDRTYEQY
J gene: TRBJ2-5; clone size: many; V gene: TRBV11-2; CDR3 protein: ASSLGTGTRGQY
J gene: TRBJ1-2; clone size: NA; V gene: TRBV7-8; CDR3 protein: ASSLAPRAEGYT
J gene: TRBJ2-5; clone size: many; V gene: TRBV28; CDR3 protein: ASSLTAAKVSPQETQY
J gene: TRBJ2-2; clone size: NA; V gene: TRBV20-1; CDR3 protein: SASVSGTDTGELF
J gene: TRBJ1-2; clone size: many; V gene: TRBV6-1; CDR3 protein: ASSDRQIYGYT
J gene: NA; clone size: NA; V gene: TRBV28; CDR3 protein: ASILSGSSYNEQY
J gene: TRBJ2-2; clone size: NA; V gene: TRBV29-1; CDR3 protein: SVGLAGVNTGELF
J gene: TRBJ2-2; clone size: NA; V gene: TRBV28; CDR3 protein: ASSLWRGLAGIGNTEELF
J gene: TRBJ1-2; clone size: many; V gene: TRBV28; CDR3 protein: ASSQRRQRLYGYT
J gene: TRBJ2-7; clone size: many; V gene: TRBV3-1; CDR3 protein: ASSPGAGEQY